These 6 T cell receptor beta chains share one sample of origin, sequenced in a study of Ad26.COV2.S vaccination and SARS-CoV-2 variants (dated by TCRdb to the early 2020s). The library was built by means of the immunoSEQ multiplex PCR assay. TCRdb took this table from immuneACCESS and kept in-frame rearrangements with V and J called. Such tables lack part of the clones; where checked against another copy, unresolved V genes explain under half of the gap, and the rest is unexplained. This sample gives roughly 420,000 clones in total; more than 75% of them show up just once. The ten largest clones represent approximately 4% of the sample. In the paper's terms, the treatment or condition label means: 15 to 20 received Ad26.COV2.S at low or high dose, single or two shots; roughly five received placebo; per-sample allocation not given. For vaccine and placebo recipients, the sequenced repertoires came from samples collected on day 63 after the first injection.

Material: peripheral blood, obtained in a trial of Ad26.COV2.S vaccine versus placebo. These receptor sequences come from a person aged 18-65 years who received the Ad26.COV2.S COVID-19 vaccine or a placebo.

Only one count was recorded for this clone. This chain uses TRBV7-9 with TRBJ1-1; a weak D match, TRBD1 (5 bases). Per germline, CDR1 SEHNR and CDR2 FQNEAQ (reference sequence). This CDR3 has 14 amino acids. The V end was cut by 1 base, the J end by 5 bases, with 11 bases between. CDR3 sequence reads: CASSLGGAFTEAFF. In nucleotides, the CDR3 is TGTGCCAGCAGCTTAGGAGGGGCGTTTACTGAAGCTTTCTTT. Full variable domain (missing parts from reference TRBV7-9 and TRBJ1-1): DTGVSQNPRHKITKRGQNVTFRCDPISEHNRLYWYRQTLGQGPEFLTYFQNEAQLEKSRLLSDRFSAERPKGSFSTLEIQRTEQGDSAMYLCASSLGGAFTEAFFGQGTRLTVV.

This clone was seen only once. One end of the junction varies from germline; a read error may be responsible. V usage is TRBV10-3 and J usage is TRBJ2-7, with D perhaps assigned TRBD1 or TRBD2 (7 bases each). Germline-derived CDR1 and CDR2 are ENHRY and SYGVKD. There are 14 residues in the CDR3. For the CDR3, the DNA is TGTGCCTTCAGGGGGGGGCCCCCTTACTACGAGCAGTACTTC. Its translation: CAFRGGPPYYEQYF.

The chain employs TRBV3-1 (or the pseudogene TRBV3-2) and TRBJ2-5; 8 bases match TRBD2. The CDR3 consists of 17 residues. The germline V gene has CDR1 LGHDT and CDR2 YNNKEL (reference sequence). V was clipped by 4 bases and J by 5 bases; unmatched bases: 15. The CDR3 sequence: CASSRGFTGGPWETQYF. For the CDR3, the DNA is TGTGCCAGCAGCCGAGGATTTACGGGGGGGCCCTGGGAGACCCAGTACTTC.

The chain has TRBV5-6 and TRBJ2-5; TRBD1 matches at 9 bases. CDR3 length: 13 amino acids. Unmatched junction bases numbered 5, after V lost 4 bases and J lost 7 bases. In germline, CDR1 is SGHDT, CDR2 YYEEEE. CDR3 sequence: CASSGTDRGTQYF. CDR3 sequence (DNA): TGTGCCAGCAGCGGGACGGACAGGGGGACCCAGTACTTC.

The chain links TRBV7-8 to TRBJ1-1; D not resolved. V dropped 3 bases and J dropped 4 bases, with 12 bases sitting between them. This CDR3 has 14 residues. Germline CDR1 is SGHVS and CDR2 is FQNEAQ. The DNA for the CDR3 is TGTGCCAGCAGCTTGTCGGACTCGGGCACTGAAGCTTTCTTT. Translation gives CASSLSDSGTEAFF.

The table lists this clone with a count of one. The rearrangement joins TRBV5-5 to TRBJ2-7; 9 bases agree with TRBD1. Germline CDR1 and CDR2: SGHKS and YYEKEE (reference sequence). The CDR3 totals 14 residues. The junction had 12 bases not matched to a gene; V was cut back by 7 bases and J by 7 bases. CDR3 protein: CASASGQGLWEQYF. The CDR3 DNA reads TGTGCCAGCGCTTCGGGACAGGGACTTTGGGAGCAGTACTTC. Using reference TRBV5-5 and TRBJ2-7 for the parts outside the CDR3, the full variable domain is DAGVTQSPTHLIKTRGQQVTLRCSPISGHKSVSWYQQVLGQGPQFIFQYYEKEERGRGNFPDRFSARQFPNYSSELNVNALLLGDSALYLCASASGQGLWEQYFGPGTRLTVT.